This T cell receptor (beta chain) is drawn from a study of metastatic and nonmetastatic thyroid tumors. Study information: Blood and tumor or nodule tissue repertoires from malignant and benign thyroid patients were compared.

This clone was counted at least ten times. Not a single patient had been given any form of treatment at any point before undergoing thyroid surgery. There are 14 residues in the CDR3. Germline V gene data show CDR1 as MDHEN and CDR2 as SYDVKM. The V and J ends lost 6 bases and 1 base respectively, with 11 bases between them. As handled by the study authors: Between-group CDR3 differences, defined by clinicopathological status, yielded a distant-metastasis classifier for papillary thyroid cancer. From the PCR reads, TCRdb re-called clones with MiXCR. TCRdb's processing, not the authors' own work, is the source of the V and J calls. This table has about 92,000 clones, around 14% appearing once.

The chain joins TRBV28 to TRBJ2-3; D is possibly TRBD1 (5 bases). Source material: blood. The clonotype comes from a female donor with papillary thyroid cancer or a benign thyroid nodule (not recorded which). Some clones in this sample may be carry-over from other donors' samples. CDR3 nucleotides: TGTGCCAGCAGGTTCCCGACAGGCACAGATACGCAGTATTTT. Its protein is CASRFPTGTDTQYF.